What follows describes a single TCR beta chain. The data derive from a study of memory CD4+ T cells and cytomegalovirus serostatus. Single viable CD3+CD4+CD8-CD45RO+ cells were sorted as the memory CD4+ T cells. CMV serostatus came from serum IgG against pp150, pp28, p38, p52. Here immunoSEQ multiplex PCR was the method, and the copy in TCRdb shows in-frame clones only, minus some. Among about 92,000 clones, 80% were seen once, and the ten largest hold 3.6%. The source is an adult in good health and CMV-seropositive. Sequenced input: memory CD4+ T cells from blood.

This CDR3 reads CASRGDSHQYF. CDR3 coding DNA: TGTGCCAGCAGAGGGGACAGCCATCAGTACTTC. This chain connects TRBV2 to TRBJ2-7; 7 bases map to TRBD1. The CDR3 length is 11 residues. The germline V gene has CDR1 SNHLY and CDR2 FYNNEI. V dropped 6 bases and J dropped 10; count of bases not matched to a gene: 6. Drawing the rest from reference TRBV2 and TRBJ2-7, the complete variable domain is EPEVTQTPSHQVTQMGQEVILRCVPISNHLYFYWYRQILGQKVEFLVSFYNNEISEKSEIFDDQFSVERPDGSNFTLKIRSTKLEDSAMYFCASRGDSHQYFGPGTRLTVT.